This T cell receptor (beta chain) was recovered during a study of shared clonotypes between healthy human individuals. CDR1 and CDR2 from the germline V gene are SGDLS and YYNGEE. V lost 7 bases, J lost 3 bases, and 13 bases lay in between. The CDR3 covers 13 residues. Cells designated naive CD8 were CD45RO-negative and were positively selected for CCR7, with terminally differentiated effector memory CD45RA+ cells excluded. The table came from immunoSEQ multiplex PCR; TCRdb's copy has only in-frame clones and leaves some out. Counted here are over 2 million clones, over 85% occurring once; the ten biggest clones make up more than 0.95%.

The sequenced sample consisted of naive CD8+ T cells sorted from blood. The clonotype comes from a man between 18 and 29 years old in good health. V is TRBV9 and J is TRBJ2-5, with a possible D match to TRBD2 (6 bases). CDR3: CASSKGGEETQYF. The DNA of the CDR3 is TGTGCCAGCTCGAAGGGCGGGGAAGAGACCCAGTACTTC.